Listed below are T cell receptor beta chains from one sample, sequenced in a study of patients and donors after allogeneic stem cell transplantation. TCRdb fed the RT-PCR reads into MiXCR, producing one record per CDR3 protein. This table has some 960,000 distinct CDR3 sequences, 15% to 20% appearing once. The sequenced sample consisted of blood, either unsorted or a sorted T cell fraction (not recorded which). Every receptor here comes from a human donor who was either an allogeneic HSCT recipient or a stem cell or donor lymphocyte infusion donor (not recorded which). It is not recorded whose cells these are; they may come from a transplant donor. CDR3s include the opening cysteine and the closing phenylalanine or tryptophan. A D gene is named only where the DNA matches it firmly. A clone size is listed for some rows: how often the clone was seen (once, few, many), or a class if it is expanded.

size: few; length: 14; V: TRBV5-6; J: TRBJ1-1; D: -; DNA: TGTGCCAGCAGCTATGGTCCTGCGGGGACTGAAGCTTTCTTT; CDR3: CASSYGPAGTEAFF
size: -; length: 13; V: TRBV29-1; J: TRBJ2-1; D: -; DNA: TGCAGCGTTGCCACTTACCCCTACAATGAGCAGTTCTTC; CDR3: CSVATYPYNEQFF
size: many; length: 14; V: TRBV6-2/TRBV6-3; J: TRBJ2-7; D: -; DNA: TGTGCCAGCAGTTACGGTCAGGGCTCCTACGAGCAGTACTTC; CDR3: CASSYGQGSYEQYF
size: -; length: 13; V: TRBV4-3; J: TRBJ1-2; D: -; DNA: TGCGCCAGCAGCCAGACAGATGGCTATGGCTACACCTTC; CDR3: CASSQTDGYGYTF
size: -; length: 15; V: TRBV27; J: TRBJ2-7; D: -; DNA: TGTGCCAGCAGTTTACAGGGTGGTGGTTCCTACGAGCAGTACTTC; CDR3: CASSLQGGGSYEQYF
size: few; length: 15; V: TRBV14; J: TRBJ2-7; D: -; DNA: TGTGCCAGCAGCCCCTCGGGGGTGGGCACACGACGGCAGTACTTC; CDR3: CASSPSGVGTRRQYF
size: few; length: 16; V: TRBV5-1; J: TRBJ2-2; D: TRBD2; DNA: TGCGCCAGCAGCTTGGCCAGCGGGGGGAACACCGGGGAGCTGTTTTTT; CDR3: CASSLASGGNTGELFF
size: many; length: 13; V: TRBV10-3; J: TRBJ2-7; D: -; DNA: TGTGCCATCGGAATTGGGGGCATCAACGAGCAGTACTTC; CDR3: CAIGIGGINEQYF
size: once; length: 15; V: TRBV6-1; J: TRBJ2-3; D: -; DNA: TGTGCCAGCAGCCTTACATCTAGTAGCACAGATACGCAGTATTTT; CDR3: CASSLTSSSTDTQYF
size: few; length: 11; V: TRBV12-3/TRBV12-4; J: TRBJ1-2; D: -; DNA: TGTGCCAGCGTTCGGCGTAATGGCTACACCTTC; CDR3: CASVRRNGYTF
size: few; length: 15; V: TRBV4-3; J: TRBJ1-4; D: TRBD1; DNA: TGCGCCAGCAGCCAGGGGACAGTGGGAGGCGAAAAACTGTTTTTT; CDR3: CASSQGTVGGEKLFF
size: -; length: 16; V: TRBV15; J: TRBJ2-3; D: -; DNA: TGTGCCACCAGCAGAGGTCGGGAAGATCTCCCGGGTACGCAGTATTTT; CDR3: CATSRGREDLPGTQYF
size: -; length: 16; V: TRBV6-1; J: TRBJ2-7; D: TRBD2; DNA: TGTGCCAGCAGTGGCCAAACTAGCGGGAGCTCCTACGAGCAGTACTTC; CDR3: CASSGQTSGSSYEQYF
size: -; length: 15; V: TRBV12-3/TRBV12-4; J: TRBJ2-7; D: TRBD2; DNA: TGTGCCAGCAGCACCCTAGCGGGGGGTCTCTACGAGCAGTACTTC; CDR3: CASSTLAGGLYEQYF
size: -; length: 16; V: TRBV6-1; J: TRBJ1-4; D: TRBD1; DNA: TGTGCCAGCAGACCAGGGACAGCTGCAACTAATGAAAAACTGTTTTTT; CDR3: CASRPGTAATNEKLFF
size: few; length: 13; V: TRBV7-9; J: TRBJ1-4; D: -; DNA: TGTGCCAGCGGGGCAGGGCGGAATGAAAAACTGTTTTTT; CDR3: CASGAGRNEKLFF
size: few; length: 14; V: TRBV13; J: TRBJ2-1; D: TRBD1; DNA: TGTGCCAGCAGCTTAGAGTCTTTGGACAGGCATGCGGTCTTC; CDR3: CASSLESLDRHAVF